This T cell receptor beta chain appears in the sequencing data of a study of identical twins (dated by TCRdb to about 2016). For context, the study as a whole: To test whether fetal clonotypes persist, the study used deep sequencing on TCR alpha and beta repertoires from monozygotic twins, unrelated adults of various ages, and cord blood. To rule out contamination, the twin experiments were replicated at different times with different library preparation protocols.

Broader findings and caveats from the paper: Invariant T cells such as MAIT and iNKT could partly confound zero-insertion analyses, though diverse VJ usage argued against this for most clonotypes. In monozygotic twins, recombination models systematically underestimated out-of-frame TCR alpha sharing, but the models matched the sharing seen between unrelated individuals. Fewer insertions were carried by abundant cord blood beta clonotypes; a weaker similar trend was observed in young adult naive repertoires, while no such trend was observed in memory repertoires. Conclusions relied on cross-sectional statistical analysis, since the same donors could not be followed over many years. Excess twin sharing in beta out-of-frame sequences was weaker because fewer shared sequences lowered the signal-to-noise ratio. Compared with coincidental sharing between unrelated individuals, out-of-frame TCR alpha sequences shared between twins showed an excess of sequences with low generation probability.

The germline V end is reduced by 2 bases and the J end by 2 bases; junction bases left unmatched: 2. From cysteine to phenylalanine, the CDR3 is 15 amino acids long. Only the CDR3 region is kept as DNA, spanning 45 bases read in frame from base 1. Per the germline V gene, MNHEY is the CDR1 and SVGEGT is the CDR2. Every donor was a healthy Caucasian. The study also sequenced three unrelated non-twin adults: a male aged 18 to 30, a male aged 50 to 60 and a female aged 50 to 60. Using Miltenyi CD45RO+ enrichment and human naive T-cell isolation kits, memory (CD45RO+) and naive T cells were isolated from PBMC. In regard to this clonotype: Its binding antigen is unknown. No base quality values were provided; no much bigger clone lies one nucleotide off.

The protocol used for the library was 5' RACE. Instrument used: Illumina HiSeq 2000. Template switching introduced a universal primer binding site; the final cDNA contained a unique molecular identifier, enabling accurate counting of TCR cDNA molecules. Specific primers in the conserved constant-segment region were used to synthesize first-strand cDNA for the TCR alpha and beta chains. To control for contamination, every cDNA library carried two barcodes: a SMART-Mk sample barcode plus Illumina barcodes. Two successive PCR steps introduced TruSeq adapter sequences along with Illumina sample barcodes. Sequencing of the TCR alpha and beta cDNA libraries was done on the Illumina HiSeq platform using custom primers. On the authors' methods: Unique molecular identifiers were extracted from raw reads with MiGEC, and CDR3 positions were determined with MiXCR. For each individual, recombination models were inferred using an EM algorithm with the repgenHMM and IGoR tools. Shared clonotype analysis was performed with the tcR package in R, normalizing sharing by the product of cloneset sizes. To study raw recombination without the effects of thymic and clonal selection, out-of-frame nonproductive sequences were analyzed. TCRdb ran its own pipeline on the public reads, namely fastp trimming at Q25 and MiXCR clone calling, and kept in-frame beta chains. Rows matching on CDR3 protein sequence are summarized as one entry with the most common DNA and genes. For this entry, the V and J calls and clone size follow TCRdb and not the study's own pipeline. The sample table shows about 700,000 distinct CDR3 sequences, and roughly 6% are seen once. The ten largest account for approximately 1.6% of the sample.

The origin of this receptor is a man aged 18 to 30 in good health. The chain is assembled from TRBV6-2 or TRBV6-3 and TRBJ2-7; 11 bases in the middle match TRBD2. Sequencing was performed on naive T cells sorted from blood. The meaning of the sample's cell subset or site label: cells isolated with a human naive T-cell isolation kit. The CDR3 region: CASSYLSGRAYEQYF. The nucleotide sequence is given as TGTGCCAGCAGTTACCTTAGCGGGAGGGCCTACGAGCAGTACTTC.